This T cell receptor beta chain was recorded in a study of alternative splicing in chronic myeloid leukemia remission (dated by TCRdb to 2020 to 2022). A note on the overall study: Remission specimens from the trials were collected at major or complete molecular response, at 12 or 24 months of TKI therapy. RNA sequencing was used to profile peripheral blood from chronic-phase CML patients at diagnosis and at remission, and the results were compared with those from healthy donors. The French Persistem study supplied nine CML samples, of which seven were diagnostic and two were matched remission samples. The RESIST (imatinib), ENESTxtnd (nilotinib) and PINNACLE (nilotinib plus pegylated interferon) trials supplied some 10 diagnostic specimens along with matched remission specimens. Trial diagnostic specimens were total leukocytes from peripheral blood collected in EDTA. Trizol was used to extract total RNA from peripheral blood mononuclear cells of the diagnosis, remission and control samples. The median age was nearly 55 years at diagnosis and about 60 at remission, while healthy controls had a median age of 37. In terms of female/male counts, the diagnosis samples were 11/5, the remission samples were 8/3 and the controls were 2/4. Here is what the overall study found, with its caveats: Blood cell composition varied strongly between timepoints, moving from enrichment of myeloid progenitors at diagnosis to enrichment of mature lymphoid cells at remission. At remission, blood cell composition had been reconfigured so that it resembled normal controls enriched in lymphoid cells.

With respect to this clonotype: The antigen it recognizes is unknown.

The time point label for this specimen denotes: major or complete molecular response after front-line TKI therapy. The patient cohort comprised approximately 15 CML patients, with matched post-remission samples retrieved for a subset of them. The library was made by bulk RNA-seq. The TruSeq Stranded RNA sample prep kit was used to generate libraries of poly-A-enriched mRNA from an input of about 0.92 ug total RNA. Paired-end sequencing was carried out on a HiSeq 2500, and each sample was sequenced in triplicate. Each mate in the RNA-seq data had a read length of 125 nucleotides. In the original analysis: After trimming, reads were aligned to hg38 using STAR v2.7, and quality control was handled by FASTQC, RSeQC and multiqc. Salmon 0.14.1 was used to quantify gene expression levels as transcripts per million (TPM). The results of principal component analysis suggested that neither trial, library batch, sequencing batch, treatment regimen nor sex drove the transcriptomic profiles. Reads reprocessed by TCRdb are summarized as one entry per CDR3 protein sequence, and DNA is absent. These V and J calls derive from TCRdb rather than the authors' analysis. The sample table contains around 140 distinct CDR3 sequences; only one count was recorded for around 94% of them. Over 15% of the sample is held by the ten biggest clonotypes.

From cysteine to phenylalanine, the CDR3 is 14 amino acids long. No DNA was logged. CDR1 and CDR2 are drawn from the germline V gene (reference sequence): SGHKS, YYEKEE. The chain is made from TRBV5-5 and TRBJ1-1. The sample in question was PBMCs or total blood leukocytes (not recorded which), obtained during remission. The TCR originated in an adult with chronic myeloid leukemia. The CDR3 corresponds to CASSFEVPNTEAFF.